This T cell receptor beta chain appears in the sequencing data of a study of response to subunit inactivated influenza vaccine. This clonotype was observed at least ten times. From the RT-PCR reads, TCRdb called clonotypes with MiXCR, one entry per CDR3 protein. The data hold about 180,000 distinct CDR3 sequences, with approximately 9.2% observed a single time. The length of the CDR3 is 14 residues. Between the trimmed V and J ends, which lost 1 base and 7 bases, there was a span of 9 bases. Germline CDR1 reads KGHDR; CDR2 reads SFDVKD. The sample here was non-naive T cells sorted from PBMCs, taken on the day of vaccination. This receptor was obtained from a man aged 45-65 years who received an inactivated influenza vaccine. The V call is TRBV24-1, the J call TRBJ2-2; D is uncertain. As DNA, the CDR3 is TGTGCCACCAGTGATTTAAGGGAAGACGGGGAGCTGTTTTTT. This translates into CATSDLREDGELFF.